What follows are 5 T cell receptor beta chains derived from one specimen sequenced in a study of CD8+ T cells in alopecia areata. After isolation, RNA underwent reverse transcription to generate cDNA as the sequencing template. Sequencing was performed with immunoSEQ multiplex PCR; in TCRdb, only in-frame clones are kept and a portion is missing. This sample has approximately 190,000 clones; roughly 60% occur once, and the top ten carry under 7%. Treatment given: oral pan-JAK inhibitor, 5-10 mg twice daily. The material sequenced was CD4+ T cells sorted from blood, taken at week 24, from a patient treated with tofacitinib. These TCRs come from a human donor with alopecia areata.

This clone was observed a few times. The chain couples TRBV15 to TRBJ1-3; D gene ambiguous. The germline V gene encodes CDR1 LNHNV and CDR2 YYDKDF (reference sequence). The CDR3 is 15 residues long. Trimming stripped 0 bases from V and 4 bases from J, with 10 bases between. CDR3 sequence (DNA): TGTGCCACCAGCAGAGATTTGCAGAAAGGAAACACCATATATTTT. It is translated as CATSRDLQKGNTIYF.

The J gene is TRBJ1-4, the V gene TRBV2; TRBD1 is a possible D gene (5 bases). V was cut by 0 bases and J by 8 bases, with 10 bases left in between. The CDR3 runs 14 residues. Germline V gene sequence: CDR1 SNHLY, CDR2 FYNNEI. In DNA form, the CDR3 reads TGTGCCAGCAGTGAAGCGCAGGGTCGCGAAAAACTGTTTTTT. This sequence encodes CASSEAQGREKLFF.

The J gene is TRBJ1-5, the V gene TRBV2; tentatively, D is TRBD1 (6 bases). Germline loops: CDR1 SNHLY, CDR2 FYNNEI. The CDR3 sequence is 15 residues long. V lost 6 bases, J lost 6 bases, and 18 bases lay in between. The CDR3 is CASSPEVGGGQPQHF. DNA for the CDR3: TGTGCCAGCAGCCCGGAGGTAGGGGGTGGTCAGCCCCAGCATTTT. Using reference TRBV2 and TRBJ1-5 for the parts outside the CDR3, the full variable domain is EPEVTQTPSHQVTQMGQEVILRCVPISNHLYFYWYRQILGQKVEFLVSFYNNEISEKSEIFDDQFSVERPDGSNFTLKIRSTKLEDSAMYFCASSPEVGGGQPQHFGDGTRLSIL.

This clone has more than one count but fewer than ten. CDR3 DNA sequence: TGTGCCAGCATTGGTAACAATGAGCAGTTCTTC. This gives the protein CASIGNNEQFF. The chain uses TRBV6-5 and TRBJ2-1, with D unresolved. This CDR3 is built from 11 residues. Trimming shortened V by 7 bases and J by 5 bases, and 6 bases separated the two germline ends. Germline V gives CDR1 MNHEY, CDR2 SVGAGI.

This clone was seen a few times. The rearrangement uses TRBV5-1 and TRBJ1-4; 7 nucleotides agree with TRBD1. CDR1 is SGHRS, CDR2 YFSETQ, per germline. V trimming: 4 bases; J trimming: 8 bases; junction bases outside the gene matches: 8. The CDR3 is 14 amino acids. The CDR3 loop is CASSLLGTEEKLFF. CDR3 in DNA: TGCGCCAGCAGCCTTTTGGGGACAGAAGAAAAACTGTTTTTT.